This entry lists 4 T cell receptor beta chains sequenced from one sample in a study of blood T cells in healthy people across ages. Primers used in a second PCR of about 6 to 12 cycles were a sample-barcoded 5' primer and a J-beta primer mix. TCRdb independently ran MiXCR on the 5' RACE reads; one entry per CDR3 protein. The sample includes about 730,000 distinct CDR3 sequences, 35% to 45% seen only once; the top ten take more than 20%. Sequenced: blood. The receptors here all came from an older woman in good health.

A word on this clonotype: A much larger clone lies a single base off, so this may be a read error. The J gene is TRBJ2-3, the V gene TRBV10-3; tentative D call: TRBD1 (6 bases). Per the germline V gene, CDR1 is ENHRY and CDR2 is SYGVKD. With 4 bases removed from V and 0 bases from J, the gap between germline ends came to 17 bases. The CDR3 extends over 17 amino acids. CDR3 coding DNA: TGTGCCATCAGTGCGGCCCGGGACAAGTGGAGCACAGATACGCAGTATTTT. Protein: CAISAARDKWSTDTQYF.

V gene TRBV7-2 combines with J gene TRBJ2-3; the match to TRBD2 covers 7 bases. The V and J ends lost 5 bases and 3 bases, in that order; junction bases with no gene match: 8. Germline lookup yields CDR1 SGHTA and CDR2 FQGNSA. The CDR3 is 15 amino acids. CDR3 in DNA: TGTGCCAGCAGCCTCCCTAGCGGTGGGACAGATACGCAGTATTTT. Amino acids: CASSLPSGGTDTQYF.

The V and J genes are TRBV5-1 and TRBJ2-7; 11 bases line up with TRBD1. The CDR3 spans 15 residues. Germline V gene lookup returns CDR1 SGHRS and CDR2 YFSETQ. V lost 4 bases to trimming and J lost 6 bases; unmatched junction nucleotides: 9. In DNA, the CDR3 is TGCGCCAGCAGCACCGGGACAGGGGGTTTGCGCGAGCAGTACTTC. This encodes CASSTGTGGLREQYF.

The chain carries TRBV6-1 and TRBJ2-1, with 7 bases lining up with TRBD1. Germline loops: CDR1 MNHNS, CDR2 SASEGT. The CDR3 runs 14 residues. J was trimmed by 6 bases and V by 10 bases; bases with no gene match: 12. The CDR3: CATLAWAGGNEQFF. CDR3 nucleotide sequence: TGTGCCACCTTAGCTTGGGCAGGGGGCAATGAGCAGTTCTTC.